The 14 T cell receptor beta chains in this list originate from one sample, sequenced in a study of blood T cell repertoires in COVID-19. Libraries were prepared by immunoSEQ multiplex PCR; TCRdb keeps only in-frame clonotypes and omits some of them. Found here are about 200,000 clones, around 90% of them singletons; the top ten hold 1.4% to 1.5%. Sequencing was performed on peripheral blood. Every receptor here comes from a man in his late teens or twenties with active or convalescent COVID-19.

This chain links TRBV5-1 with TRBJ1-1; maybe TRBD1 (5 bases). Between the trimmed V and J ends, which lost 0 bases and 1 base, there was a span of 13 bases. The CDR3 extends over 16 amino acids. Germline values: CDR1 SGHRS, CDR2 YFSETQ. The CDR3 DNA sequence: TGCGCCAGCAGCTTGGCGGCAGGGTGGGGGAACACTGAAGCTTTCTTT. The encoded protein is CASSLAAGWGNTEAFF.

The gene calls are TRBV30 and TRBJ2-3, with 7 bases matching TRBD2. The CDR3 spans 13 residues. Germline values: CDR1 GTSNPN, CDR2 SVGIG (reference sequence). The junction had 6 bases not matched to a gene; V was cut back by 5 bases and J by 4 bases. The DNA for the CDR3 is TGTGCCTGGGGCAGGGCGGGGGCAGATACGCAGTATTTT. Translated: CAWGRAGADTQYF.

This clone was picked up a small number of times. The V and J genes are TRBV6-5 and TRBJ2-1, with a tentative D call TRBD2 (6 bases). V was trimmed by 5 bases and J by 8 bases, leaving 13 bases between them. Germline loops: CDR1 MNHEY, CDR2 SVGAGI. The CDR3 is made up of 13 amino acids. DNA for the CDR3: TGTGCCAGCAGTAGGTCGGTAGCGGATGAGCAGTTCTTC. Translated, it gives CASSRSVADEQFF.

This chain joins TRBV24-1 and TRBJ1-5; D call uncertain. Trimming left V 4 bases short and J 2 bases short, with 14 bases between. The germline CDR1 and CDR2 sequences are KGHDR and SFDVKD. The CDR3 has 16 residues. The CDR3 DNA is TGTGCCACCAGTGAGACGGCGACCCGGGGCAATCAGCCCCAGCATTTT. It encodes CATSETATRGNQPQHF.

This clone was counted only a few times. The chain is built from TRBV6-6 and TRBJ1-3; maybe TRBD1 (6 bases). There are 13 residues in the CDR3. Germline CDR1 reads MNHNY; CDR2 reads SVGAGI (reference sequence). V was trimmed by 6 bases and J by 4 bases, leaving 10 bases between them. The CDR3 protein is CASRLTGGNTIYF. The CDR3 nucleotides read TGTGCCAGCAGACTCACAGGGGGAAACACCATATATTTT.

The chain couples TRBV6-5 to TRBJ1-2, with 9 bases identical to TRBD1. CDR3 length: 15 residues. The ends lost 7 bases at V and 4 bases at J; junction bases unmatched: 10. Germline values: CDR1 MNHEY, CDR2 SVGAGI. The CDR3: CASNWDREQGYGYTF. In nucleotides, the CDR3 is TGTGCCAGCAACTGGGACAGGGAACAAGGCTATGGCTACACCTTC.

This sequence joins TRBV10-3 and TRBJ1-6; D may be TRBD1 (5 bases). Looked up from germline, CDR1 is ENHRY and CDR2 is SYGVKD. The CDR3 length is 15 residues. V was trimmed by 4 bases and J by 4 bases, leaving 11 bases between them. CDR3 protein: CAISGAGRYNSPLHF. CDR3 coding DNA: TGTGCCATCAGTGGAGCAGGGCGTTATAATTCACCCCTCCACTTT.

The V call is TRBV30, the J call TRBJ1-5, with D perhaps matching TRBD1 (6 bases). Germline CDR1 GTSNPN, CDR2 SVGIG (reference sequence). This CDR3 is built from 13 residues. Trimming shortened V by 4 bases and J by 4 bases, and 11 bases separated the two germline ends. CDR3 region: CAWTGGANQPQHF. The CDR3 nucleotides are TGTGCCTGGACGGGGGGGGCTAATCAGCCCCAGCATTTT.

In DNA, the CDR3 is TGTGCCAGCAGCCCTTCATGGACAGCCTCTGGAAACACCATATATTTT. Translating it yields CASSPSWTASGNTIYF. This chain joins TRBV5-6 and TRBJ1-3, with D maybe TRBD1 (6 bases). The CDR3 spans 16 residues. Germline CDR1 reads SGHDT; CDR2 reads YYEEEE. Trimming shortened V by 4 bases and J by 0 bases, and 14 bases separated the two germline ends.

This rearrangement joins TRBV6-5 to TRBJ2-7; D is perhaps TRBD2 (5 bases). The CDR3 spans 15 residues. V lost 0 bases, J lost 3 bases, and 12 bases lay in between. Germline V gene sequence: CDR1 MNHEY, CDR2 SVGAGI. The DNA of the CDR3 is TGTGCCAGCAGTTACTCGAAACGGGGTCTCTACGAGCAGTACTTC. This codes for CASSYSKRGLYEQYF.

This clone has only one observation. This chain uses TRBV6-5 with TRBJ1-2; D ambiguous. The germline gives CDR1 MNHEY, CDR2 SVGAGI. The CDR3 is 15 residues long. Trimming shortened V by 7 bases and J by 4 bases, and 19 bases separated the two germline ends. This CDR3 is CASTRPGRGIYGYTF. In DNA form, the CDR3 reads TGTGCCAGCACCCGACCCGGGAGAGGGATCTATGGCTACACCTTC.

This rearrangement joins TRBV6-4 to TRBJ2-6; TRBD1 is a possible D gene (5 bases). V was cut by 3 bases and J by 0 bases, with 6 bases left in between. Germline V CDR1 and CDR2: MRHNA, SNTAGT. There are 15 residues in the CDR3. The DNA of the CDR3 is TGTGCCAGCAGTGAACAGGACTCTGGGGCCAACGTCCTGACTTTC. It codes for CASSEQDSGANVLTF.

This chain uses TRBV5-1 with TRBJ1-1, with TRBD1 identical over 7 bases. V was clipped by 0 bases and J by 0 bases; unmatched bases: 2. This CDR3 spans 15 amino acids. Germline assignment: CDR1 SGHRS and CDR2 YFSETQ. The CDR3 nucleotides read TGCGCCAGCAGCTTGGTAGGGACAGTGAACACTGAAGCTTTCTTT. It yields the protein CASSLVGTVNTEAFF.

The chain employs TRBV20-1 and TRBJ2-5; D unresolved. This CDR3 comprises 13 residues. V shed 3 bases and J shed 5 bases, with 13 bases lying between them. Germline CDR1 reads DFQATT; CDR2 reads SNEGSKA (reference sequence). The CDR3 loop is CSASSRVGETQYF. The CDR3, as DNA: TGCAGTGCTAGTTCCCGGGTGGGTGAGACCCAGTACTTC.